This entry describes one T cell receptor (beta chain). The data belong to a study of blood T cell repertoires in COVID-19. Across the whole study: The study drew acute and convalescent COVID-19 samples from the United States, Italy and Spain. Sample material is recorded as cDNA or gDNA derived from T cells, B-cell-depleted T cells, or PBMCs.

Seattle participants joined during active infection and were tracked over time. Under the authors' procedure: Estimation of nucleated cell counts relied on the amplification of reference gene primers. TCRdb's table, derived via immunoSEQ multiplex PCR, lists solely in-frame clones and lacks some. The V and J calls and clone size come from that table; D and trimming were worked out from the DNA. In the table there are under 250,000 clones, approximately 85% of which are singletons. The CDR3 length is 13 residues. The V end lost 5 bases, the J end lost 0 bases, and 7 bases lay between the germline ends. CDR1 SGHAT and CDR2 FQNNGV come from the germline V gene.

The specimen was peripheral blood. The gene calls are TRBV11-2 and TRBJ1-1; D is ambiguous. This clonotype was obtained from a man aged 50 to 60 with COVID-19, enrolled during active disease. The CDR3 is CASSLTLNTEAFF. The CDR3 DNA reads TGTGCCAGCAGCCTAACCCTGAACACTGAAGCTTTCTTT.